This TCR beta chain was captured in a study of T cell responses to AZD1222 COVID-19 vaccine. Study-wide background: Second doses were pooled across both intervals (about 4 or about 12 weeks).

The assay was immunoSEQ multiplex PCR, and TCRdb's table has in-frame clones only and misses some. The sample carries roughly 120,000 clones, approximately 90% recorded once. Worth noting for this clone: Antigen unknown.

Germline CDR1 reads SEHNR; CDR2 reads FQNEAQ (reference sequence). This CDR3 spans 14 amino acids. V was pared by 5 bases and J by 4 bases, with 5 bases of the junction left unmatched. Broader study findings: Clonal diversity was possibly underestimated, and the donors were mostly white British, with more females.

This TCR derives from an adult in good health. The material was peripheral blood, obtained on day 0 of AZD1222 vaccination. This chain joins TRBV7-9 and TRBJ1-5, with TRBD1 matching 7 bases. The CDR3 DNA reads TGTGCCAGCAGCACCGACAGGGCAAATCAGCCCCAGCATTTT. This sequence encodes CASSTDRANQPQHF.